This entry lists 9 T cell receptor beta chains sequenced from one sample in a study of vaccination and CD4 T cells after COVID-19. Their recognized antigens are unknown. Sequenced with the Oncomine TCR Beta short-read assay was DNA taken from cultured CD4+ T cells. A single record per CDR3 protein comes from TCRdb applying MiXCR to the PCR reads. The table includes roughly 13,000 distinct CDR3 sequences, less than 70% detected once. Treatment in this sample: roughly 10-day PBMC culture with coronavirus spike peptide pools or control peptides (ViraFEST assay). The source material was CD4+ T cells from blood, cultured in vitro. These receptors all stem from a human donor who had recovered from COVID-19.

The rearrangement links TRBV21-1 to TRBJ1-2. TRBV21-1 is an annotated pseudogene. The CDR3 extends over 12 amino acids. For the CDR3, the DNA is TGTGCCAGCAGCAAATGCCGGCATTATTACACCTTC. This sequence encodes CASSKCRHYYTF.

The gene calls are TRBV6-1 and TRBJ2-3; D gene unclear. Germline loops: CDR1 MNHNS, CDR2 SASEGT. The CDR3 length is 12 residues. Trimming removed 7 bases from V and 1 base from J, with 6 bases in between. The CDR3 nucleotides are TGTGCCAGCAAGTCAGGCACAGATACGCAGTATTTT. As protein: CASKSGTDTQYF.

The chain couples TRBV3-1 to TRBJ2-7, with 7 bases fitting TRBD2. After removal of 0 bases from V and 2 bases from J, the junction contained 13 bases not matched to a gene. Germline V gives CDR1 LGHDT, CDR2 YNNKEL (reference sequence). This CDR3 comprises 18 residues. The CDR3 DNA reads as TGTGCCAGCAGCCAAGAAAGGAGGACGAAAGGGAGGGCCTACGAGCAGTACTTC. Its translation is CASSQERRTKGRAYEQYF.

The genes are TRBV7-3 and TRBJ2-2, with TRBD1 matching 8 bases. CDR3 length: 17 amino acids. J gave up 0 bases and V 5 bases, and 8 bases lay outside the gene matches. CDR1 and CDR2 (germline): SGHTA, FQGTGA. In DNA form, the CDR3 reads TGTGCCAGCAGCCCGACAGGGGCGAAAACGAACACCGGGGAGCTGTTTTTT. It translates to CASSPTGAKTNTGELFF.

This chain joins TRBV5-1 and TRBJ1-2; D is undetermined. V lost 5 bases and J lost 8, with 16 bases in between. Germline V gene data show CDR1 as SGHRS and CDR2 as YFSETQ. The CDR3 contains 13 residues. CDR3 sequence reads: CASSFGRLDGYTF. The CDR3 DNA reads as TGCGCCAGCAGTTTTGGACGTCTTGACGGCTACACCTTC.

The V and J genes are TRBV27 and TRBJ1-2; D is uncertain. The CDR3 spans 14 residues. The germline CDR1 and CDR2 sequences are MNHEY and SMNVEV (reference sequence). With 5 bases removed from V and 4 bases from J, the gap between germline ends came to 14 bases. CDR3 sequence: CASSATVDVYGYTF. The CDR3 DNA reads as TGTGCCAGCAGTGCTACAGTGGACGTCTATGGCTACACCTTC.

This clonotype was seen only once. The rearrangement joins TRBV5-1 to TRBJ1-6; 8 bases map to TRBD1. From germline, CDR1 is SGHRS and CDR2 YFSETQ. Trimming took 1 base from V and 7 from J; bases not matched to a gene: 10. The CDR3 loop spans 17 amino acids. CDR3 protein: CASSLRYGTGPNSPLHF. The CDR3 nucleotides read TGCGCCAGCAGCTTGAGATACGGGACAGGACCAAATTCACCCCTCCACTTT.

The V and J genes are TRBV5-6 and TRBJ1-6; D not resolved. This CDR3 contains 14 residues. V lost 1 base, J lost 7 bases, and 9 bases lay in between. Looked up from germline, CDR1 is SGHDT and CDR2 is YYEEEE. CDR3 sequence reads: CASSLRAANSPLHF. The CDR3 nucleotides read TGTGCCAGCAGCTTGAGGGCGGCAAATTCACCCCTCCACTTT.

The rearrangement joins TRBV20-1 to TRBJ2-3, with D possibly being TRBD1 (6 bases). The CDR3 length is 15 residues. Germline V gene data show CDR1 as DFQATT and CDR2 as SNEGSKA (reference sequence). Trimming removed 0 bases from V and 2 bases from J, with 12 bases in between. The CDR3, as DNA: TGCAGTGCTAGAGACGCCGGGACACCCACAGATACGCAGTATTTT. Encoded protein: CSARDAGTPTDTQYF.